The present TCR beta chain was sequenced within a study of OX40 agonist ivuxolimab in advanced cancers. Repertoires were generated with immunoSEQ multiplex PCR, while TCRdb's copy carries only in-frame clones and drops some. The sample has about 100,000 clones, approximately 91% seen once. Study observations and caveats: CD8+ T cells showed, on average, more clonal expansion than CD4+ cells.

Notes on this clone: Antigen unknown.

The origin of this receptor is an adult with an advanced solid tumor such as melanoma, head and neck, liver or kidney cancer. Sequencing was performed on CD4+ or CD8+ T cells sorted from blood, taken in a trial of the OX40 agonist ivuxolimab.

CDR3 sequence: CASRFGLIRQYF. The CDR3 DNA sequence: TGTGCAAGTCGCTTCGGCTTGATACGCCAGTACTTC. This chain connects TRBV12-2 to TRBJ2-7. TRBV12-2 is a pseudogene. The CDR3 has 12 residues.